These 32 T cell receptor beta chains originate from one sample sequenced in a study of shared clonotypes between healthy human individuals. Libraries were prepared by immunoSEQ multiplex PCR; TCRdb keeps only in-frame clonotypes and omits some of them. Of around 510,000 clones listed, around 76% are singletons. Input material: PBMCs. Source of these receptors: a woman aged 40-49 years in good health. Some clones in this sample may be carry-over from other donors' samples.

The chain couples TRBV7-8 to TRBJ2-7; TRBD2 matches 9 bases. This CDR3 has 15 amino acids. In germline, CDR1 is SGHVS, CDR2 FQNEAQ. V gave up 3 bases and J gave up 3 bases; unmatched junction bases: 6. The DNA of the CDR3 is TGTGCCAGCAGCTTCGGCGCGGGAGGGAGCTACGAGCAGTACTTC. Amino acids: CASSFGAGGSYEQYF.

The chain couples TRBV10-3 to TRBJ1-1; D not certain. The CDR3 is 16 amino acids. The V and J ends lost 0 bases and 0 bases respectively, with 11 bases between them. Germline V CDR1 and CDR2: ENHRY, SYGVKD. DNA for the CDR3: TGTGCCATCAGTGAGTCGATGTACAGACTGAACACTGAAGCTTTCTTT. This codes for CAISESMYRLNTEAFF.

The rearrangement joins TRBV5-4 to TRBJ2-3, with TRBD2 identical over 10 bases. From germline, CDR1 is SGHNT and CDR2 YYREEE (reference sequence). The trim removed 3 bases at V and 5 bases at J, leaving 6 bases unmatched. This CDR3 has 15 residues. In DNA, the CDR3 is TGTGCCAGCAGCTCCGGACTAGCGGAGGTAGATACGCAGTATTTT. As protein: CASSSGLAEVDTQYF.

The chain uses TRBV7-8 and TRBJ1-2; 9 bases align to TRBD1. Losses at the gene ends were 5 bases for V and 4 bases for J; bases not matched to a gene: 8. Germline CDR1 is SGHVS and CDR2 is FQNEAQ. This CDR3 has 15 amino acids. CDR3 nucleotides: TGTGCCAGCAGCACCCGGGACAGGGTGGGCTATGGCTACACCTTC. Amino acids: CASSTRDRVGYGYTF.

The J gene is TRBJ1-1, the V gene TRBV2; D is unresolved. The CDR3 covers 12 residues. Trimming took off 4 bases at V and 5 bases at J, with 8 bases between the two ends. Germline V lookup: CDR1 SNHLY, CDR2 FYNNEI. The CDR3 DNA reads as TGTGCCAGCAGTGTCGGGCCGACTGAAGCTTTCTTT. This gives the protein CASSVGPTEAFF.

V is TRBV7-9 and J is TRBJ2-3; D gene unclear. This CDR3 spans 14 amino acids. The germline V gene encodes CDR1 SEHNR and CDR2 FQNEAQ (reference sequence). The germline V and J ends were trimmed by 5 bases and 1 base, with 10 bases remaining between them. The CDR3 nucleotides read TGTGCCAGCAGCATACTTGGGGGCACAGATACGCAGTATTTT. The encoded protein is CASSILGGTDTQYF.

This rearrangement joins TRBV27 to TRBJ1-2, with TRBD1 matching over 10 bases. Germline V CDR1 and CDR2: MNHEY, SMNVEV (reference sequence). There are 16 residues in the CDR3. The junction had 13 bases not matched to a gene; V was cut back by 5 bases and J by 7 bases. CDR3 bases: TGTGCCAGCAGTACATGGACAGGGGGAGTTTTTTCTGGCTACACCTTC. As protein: CASSTWTGGVFSGYTF.

This chain's CDR3 is CSVATQGVNTEAFF. In DNA, the CDR3 is TGCAGCGTTGCTACACAGGGGGTGAACACTGAAGCTTTCTTT. The V and J genes are TRBV29-1 and TRBJ1-1, with 8 bases matching TRBD1. The CDR3 is made up of 14 amino acids. Unmatched junction bases numbered 4, after V lost 4 bases and J lost 0 bases. Germline assignment: CDR1 SQVTM and CDR2 ANQGSEA.

This clone is a singleton in its sample. This chain uses TRBV5-1 with TRBJ1-1; 7 positions agree with TRBD1. Trimming at V came to 6 bases and at J to 5 bases, leaving 10 bases not matched to a gene. The CDR3 is 14 residues long. Germline CDR1 and CDR2: SGHRS and YFSETQ. The CDR3: CASTSRQGWTEAFF. CDR3 sequence (DNA): TGCGCCAGCACGTCACGACAGGGTTGGACTGAAGCTTTCTTT.

J is TRBJ1-1 and V is TRBV2, with a tentative D call TRBD1 (6 bases). CDR1 is SNHLY and CDR2 is FYNNEI in the germline V gene. With 5 bases removed from V and 4 bases from J, the gap between germline ends came to 14 bases. This CDR3 spans 14 amino acids. CDR3 bases: TGTGCCAGCAGTCAGGAACAGGACAGCACTGAAGCTTTCTTT. It is translated as CASSQEQDSTEAFF.

This chain connects TRBV11-1 to TRBJ2-6; 8 positions match TRBD2. Germline V gene sequence: CDR1 SGHAT, CDR2 FQDESV (reference sequence). V shed 7 bases, J shed 4 bases, and the junction held 6 bases outside the gene matches. There are 15 residues in the CDR3. CDR3 region: CASTGGAGGANVLTF. CDR3 sequence (DNA): TGTGCCAGCACCGGGGGGGCCGGCGGGGCCAACGTCCTGACTTTC. Looking up the rest from reference TRBV11-1 and TRBJ2-6 gives the full variable domain: EAEVAQSPRYKITEKSQAVAFWCDPISGHATLYWYRQILGQGPELLVQFQDESVVDDSQLPKDRFSAERLKGVDSTLKIQPAELGDSAMYLCASTGGAGGANVLTFGAGSRLTVL.

The table lists this clone with a few counts. This chain links TRBV28 with TRBJ1-1; TRBD1 is a possible D gene (5 bases). Trimming stripped 3 bases from V and 3 bases from J, with 11 bases between. This CDR3 comprises 14 residues. Germline CDR1 and CDR2: MDHEN and SYDVKM. In DNA form, the CDR3 reads TGTGCCAGCAGTTTCGCGGGGACGGACACTGAAGCTTTCTTT. It is translated as CASSFAGTDTEAFF.

The CDR3: CSVVSGAPEVTDTQYF. Written as DNA, the CDR3 is TGCAGCGTTGTCTCCGGGGCTCCTGAGGTAACAGATACGCAGTATTTT. The chain recombines TRBV29-1 with TRBJ2-3; D is perhaps TRBD1 or TRBD2 (5 bases each). The CDR3 covers 16 residues. Between the trimmed V and J ends, which lost 4 bases and 3 bases, there was a span of 20 bases. Germline V gene data show CDR1 as SQVTM and CDR2 as ANQGSEA.

Here the CDR3 reads CAIVASLSTGELFF. DNA of the CDR3: TGTGCCATCGTCGCTAGTTTATCCACCGGGGAGCTGTTTTTT. The chain employs TRBV10-3 and TRBJ2-2; unclear D gene. Germline V lookup: CDR1 ENHRY, CDR2 SYGVKD. The CDR3 runs 14 residues. The V end was cut by 8 bases, the J end by 4 bases, with 14 bases between.

This sequence joins TRBV4-3 and TRBJ2-2, with D unclear. Per the germline V gene, CDR1 is LGHNA and CDR2 is YSLEER. The CDR3 contains 12 residues. V shed 8 bases and J shed 6 bases, with 10 bases lying between them. The DNA of the CDR3 is TGCGCCAGCGGCACCGCGGCCGGGGAGCTGTTTTTT. This gives the protein CASGTAAGELFF.

The rearrangement joins TRBV4-3 to TRBJ1-5, with no clear D. Trimming removed 0 bases at V and 1 base at J, with 7 bases between. This CDR3 region has 15 residues. Germline-derived CDR1 and CDR2 are LGHNA and YSLEER. The CDR3 nucleotides read TGCGCCAGCAGCCAAGATTCGCGGAGCAATCAGCCCCAGCATTTT. Protein: CASSQDSRSNQPQHF.

The rearrangement joins TRBV4-1 to TRBJ1-2, with unresolved D. The germline CDR1 and CDR2 sequences are MGHRA and YSYEKL. This CDR3 spans 15 amino acids. The V and J ends lost 0 bases and 7 bases respectively, with 15 bases between them. CDR3 in amino acids: CASSQERRFYGGYTF. CDR3 DNA: TGCGCCAGCAGCCAAGAGAGACGGTTCTATGGTGGCTACACCTTC.

CDR3 region: CASRPGVAEETQYF. The CDR3 DNA is TGCGCCAGCCGACCAGGGGTAGCGGAAGAGACCCAGTACTTC. The chain links TRBV5-1 to TRBJ2-5; D may match TRBD1 or TRBD2 (6 bases each). This CDR3 contains 14 residues. CDR1 is SGHRS, CDR2 YFSETQ, per germline. The germline V and J ends were trimmed by 7 bases and 3 bases, with 16 bases remaining between them.

The chain combines TRBV9 with TRBJ2-6, with 7 nucleotides matching TRBD2. From germline, CDR1 is SGDLS and CDR2 YYNGEE. The CDR3 contains 17 residues. Losses at the gene ends were 1 base for V and 2 bases for J; bases not matched to a gene: 6. The CDR3 here is CASSVTAGVAGANVLTF. The CDR3 DNA reads TGTGCCAGCAGCGTAACTGCGGGAGTAGCTGGGGCCAACGTCCTGACTTTC. The whole variable domain, filled in from reference TRBV9 and TRBJ2-6, reads DSGVTQTPKHLITATGQRVTLRCSPRSGDLSVYWYQQSLDQGLQFLIQYYNGEERAKGNILERFSAQQFPDLHSELNLSSLELGDSALYFCASSVTAGVAGANVLTFGAGSRLTVL.

The gene calls are TRBV19 and TRBJ2-1; D remains unclear. The CDR3 contains 13 residues. V was trimmed by 5 bases and J by 4 bases, leaving 9 bases between them. Germline CDR1 reads LNHDA; CDR2 reads SQIVND (reference sequence). The CDR3 sequence is CASSVLRYNEQFF. The CDR3 DNA reads as TGTGCCAGTAGTGTGTTGCGGTACAATGAGCAGTTCTTC. Full variable domain (remainder filled in from reference TRBV19 and TRBJ2-1): DGGITQSPKYLFRKEGQNVTLSCEQNLNHDAMYWYRQDPGQGLRLIYYSQIVNDFQKGDIAEGYSVSREKKESFPLTVTSAQKNPTAFYLCASSVLRYNEQFFGPGTRLTVL.

The rearrangement joins TRBV7-2 to TRBJ2-1; D tentatively reads TRBD1 or TRBD2 (5 bases each). Trimming stripped 6 bases from V and 9 bases from J, with 21 bases between. This CDR3 has 15 amino acids. The germline gives CDR1 SGHTA, CDR2 FQGNSA. The CDR3 region is CASSYTGTLRGEQFF. The CDR3 DNA is TGTGCCAGCAGTTACACCGGGACGCTTAGGGGTGAGCAGTTCTTC.

Notes on this clone: Since a far larger clone is one base different, this is likely a read error. The same CDR3 arises from other DNA sequences in this sample as well. The V and J genes are TRBV5-4 and TRBJ2-2; D unclear. Germline V gene data show CDR1 as SGHNT and CDR2 as YYREEE (reference sequence). The CDR3 runs to 14 residues. As DNA, the CDR3 is TGCGCCAGCAGCTTAATGGGGAACACCGGGGAGCTGTTTTTT. Translating it yields CASSLMGNTGELFF.

The chain carries TRBV9 and TRBJ2-7; the D gene is possibly TRBD2 (5 bases). The V end lost 4 bases, the J end lost 1 base, and 12 bases lay between the germline ends. Per germline, CDR1 SGDLS and CDR2 YYNGEE. The CDR3 extends over 14 amino acids. CDR3 amino acids: CASSPQSGSYEQYF. DNA of the CDR3: TGTGCCAGCAGCCCTCAGTCGGGATCCTACGAGCAGTACTTC.

This clone occurred a few times. Other DNA sequences in the sample encode the same CDR3. This chain connects TRBV11-3 to TRBJ2-7; 7 bases are a match to TRBD2. Germline V gene lookup returns CDR1 SGHNT and CDR2 YENEEA. The V gene end was trimmed by 1 base and the J gene end by 2 bases; junction bases not matched to a gene: 5. The CDR3 contains 15 residues. DNA for the CDR3: TGTGCCAGCAGCTTAGCTAGCGGTGAGACCTACGAGCAGTACTTC. Translating gives CASSLASGETYEQYF.

The chain links TRBV7-3 to TRBJ2-2; TRBD1 agrees at 7 bases. V gave up 6 bases and J gave up 3 bases; unmatched junction bases: 4. Germline CDR1 is SGHTA and CDR2 is FQGTGA. The CDR3 has 14 residues. The CDR3 region has the DNA TGTGCCAGCAGACAGACAGGGTACACCGGGGAGCTGTTTTTT. It translates to CASRQTGYTGELFF.

The chain joins TRBV11-2 to TRBJ2-3; D is perhaps TRBD2 (5 bases). The ends were cut back, 1 base at V and 3 bases at J, with 11 bases in the middle. Germline CDR1 SGHAT, CDR2 FQNNGV. The CDR3 runs to 15 residues. The CDR3 is CASSLGSGLTDTQYF. The CDR3 nucleotides are TGTGCCAGCAGCTTAGGCTCGGGGTTAACAGATACGCAGTATTTT.

V and J are TRBV15 and TRBJ2-2; 12 bases are a match to TRBD2. Germline-derived CDR1 and CDR2 are LNHNV and YYDKDF (reference sequence). This CDR3 is built from 16 residues. With V trimmed by 5 bases and J by 7 bases, 8 bases remained unmatched. In DNA form, the CDR3 reads TGTGCCACCAGCGGGACTAGCGGGTTCCTGGGCGGGGAGCTGTTTTTT. This translates into CATSGTSGFLGGELFF.

This sequence joins TRBV7-2 and TRBJ2-3, with a weak D call TRBD2 (6 bases). V was pared by 5 bases and J by 5 bases, with 11 bases between. The CDR3 runs 13 residues. Per germline, CDR1 SGHTA and CDR2 FQGNSA. CDR3 region: CASSERELDTQYF. CDR3 bases: TGTGCCAGCAGCGAACGGGAGTTAGATACGCAGTATTTT.

This sequence joins TRBV9 and TRBJ2-3; tentative D call: TRBD2 (6 bases). This CDR3 has 17 residues. V lost 0 bases and J 4 bases, leaving 18 bases between the germline ends. Germline V gene data show CDR1 as SGDLS and CDR2 as YYNGEE. CDR3 DNA sequence: TGTGCCAGCAGCGTAGAAGGTGTAGGACTACTGGCAGATACGCAGTATTTT. This encodes CASSVEGVGLLADTQYF.

The J gene is TRBJ1-2, the V gene TRBV28; 8 bases map to TRBD1. The CDR3 extends over 14 amino acids. The ends lost 5 bases at V and 2 bases at J; junction bases unmatched: 4. Germline values: CDR1 MDHEN, CDR2 SYDVKM. CDR3 sequence reads: CASSPGGRNYGYTF. CDR3 nucleotides: TGTGCCAGCAGTCCAGGGGGCAGGAACTATGGCTACACCTTC.

This clone was seen a few times. This chain uses TRBV27 with TRBJ2-2; 8 positions match TRBD2. Germline V gene sequence: CDR1 MNHEY, CDR2 SMNVEV (reference sequence). This CDR3 comprises 15 residues. Trimming removed 2 bases from V and 1 base from J; junction bases left unmatched: 0. CDR3 residues: CASSLLAGNTGELFF. In nucleotides, the CDR3 is TGTGCCAGCAGTTTACTAGCGGGGAACACCGGGGAGCTGTTTTTT.

This clone was recorded a few times. The V and J genes are TRBV4-2 and TRBJ2-2; 7 nucleotides agree with TRBD2. Germline loops: CDR1 LGHNA, CDR2 YNFKEQ. J was trimmed by 7 bases and V by 0 bases; bases with no gene match: 2. CDR3 size: 14 residues. CDR3 residues: CASSQDRGVGELFF. DNA for the CDR3: TGTGCCAGCAGCCAAGATCGGGGGGTCGGGGAGCTGTTTTTT.